These 27 T cell receptor beta chains came from one sample sequenced in a study of blood T cell repertoires in COVID-19. Profiling relied on immunoSEQ multiplex PCR, and the TCRdb table lists in-frame clones only, not all of them. Of roughly 93,000 clones in the sample, 80% to 90% were seen once. Sequences were obtained from peripheral blood. The receptors stem from a man aged 45 to 65 with acute or convalescent COVID-19.

The chain joins TRBV19 to TRBJ1-3; D gene unclear. The CDR3 consists of 14 residues. Germline CDR1 is LNHDA and CDR2 is SQIVND (reference sequence). V lost 3 bases, J lost 2 bases, and 8 bases lay in between. The CDR3 bases are TGTGCCAGTAGTATCTCCGGGGCTGGAAACACCATATATTTT. Amino acid sequence: CASSISGAGNTIYF.

This clone was recorded only once. The rearrangement joins TRBV27 to TRBJ2-1; TRBD2 matches 16 bases. CDR1 MNHEY and CDR2 SMNVEV come from the germline V gene (reference sequence). The junction had 16 bases not matched to a gene; V was cut back by 3 bases and J by 8 bases. This CDR3 contains 20 residues. Here the CDR3 reads CASSFAPPGTSGGGSDEQFF. The DNA of the CDR3 is TGTGCCAGCAGTTTCGCACCCCCCGGGACTAGCGGGGGGGGCTCGGATGAGCAGTTCTTC.

This clone came up a few times. The chain joins TRBV7-2 to TRBJ1-1, with 10 bases matching TRBD1. The junction had 0 bases not matched to a gene; V was cut back by 4 bases and J by 1 base. Germline values: CDR1 SGHTA, CDR2 FQGNSA. The CDR3 is 14 residues long. The CDR3 coding sequence is TGTGCCAGCAGCTGGACAGGGGGGAACACTGAAGCTTTCTTT. Encoded protein: CASSWTGGNTEAFF.

The chain links TRBV13 to TRBJ1-6; the D is unclear. CDR3 size: 12 residues. Per germline, CDR1 PRHDT and CDR2 FYEKMQ (reference sequence). V was clipped by 4 bases and J by 7 bases, with 5 bases between them. CDR3 protein: CASSSSNSPLHF. The CDR3 region has the DNA TGTGCCAGCAGCTCCTCCAATTCACCCCTCCACTTT.

J is TRBJ1-2 and V is TRBV2, with 7 bases identical to TRBD1. There are 16 residues in the CDR3. With V trimmed by 0 bases and J by 4 bases, 8 bases remained unmatched. Germline V gives CDR1 SNHLY, CDR2 FYNNEI. The CDR3 sequence: CASSEALRQGVYGYTF. The CDR3 bases are TGTGCCAGCAGTGAAGCGCTGAGACAGGGTGTCTATGGCTACACCTTC.

V is TRBV9 and J is TRBJ1-1; D is undetermined. V lost 4 bases to trimming and J lost 5 bases, with 15 bases between them. The CDR3 length is 14 residues. Germline V gene data show CDR1 as SGDLS and CDR2 as YYNGEE. DNA for the CDR3: TGTGCCAGCAGCTTCGACGGCCGGGTGACTGAAGCTTTCTTT. Its translation: CASSFDGRVTEAFF.

J is TRBJ1-2 and V is TRBV6-1; D unresolved. V gave up 3 bases and J gave up 3 bases, with 8 bases separating them. CDR3 length: 13 amino acids. Germline CDR1 MNHNS, CDR2 SASEGT. Written as DNA, the CDR3 is TGTGCCAGCAGTGATACGGGGTACTATGGCTACACCTTC. It specifies CASSDTGYYGYTF.

The CDR3 here is CASKRGEDGQPQHF. DNA of the CDR3: TGTGCCAGCAAACGCGGGGAGGACGGGCAGCCCCAGCATTTT. The rearrangement uses TRBV2 and TRBJ1-5, with D hard to call. The V and J ends lost 7 bases and 7 bases respectively, with 17 bases between them. This CDR3 is built from 14 residues. The germline V gene has CDR1 SNHLY and CDR2 FYNNEI.

This rearrangement joins TRBV11-2 to TRBJ1-1; D gene uncertain. This CDR3 has 13 amino acids. V lost 5 bases to trimming and J lost 4 bases, with 11 bases between them. CDR1 is SGHAT, CDR2 FQNNGV, per germline. The DNA of the CDR3 is TGTGCCAGCAGCCCCCAAGTCAGCACTGAAGCTTTCTTT. Encoded protein: CASSPQVSTEAFF.

This chain connects TRBV30 to TRBJ1-2; 10 bases are a match to TRBD1. Trimming at V came to 2 bases and at J to 3 bases, leaving 3 bases not matched to a gene. This CDR3 is built from 14 residues. The germline CDR1 and CDR2 sequences are GTSNPN and SVGIG (reference sequence). The CDR3 spells CAWSPGQGYYGYTF. CDR3 nucleotides: TGTGCCTGGAGTCCGGGACAGGGGTACTATGGCTACACCTTC.

This sequence joins TRBV12-3 or TRBV12-4 and TRBJ2-7, with D tentatively TRBD1 (5 bases). Trimming left V 3 bases short and J 5 bases short, with 11 bases between. The CDR3 length is 13 residues. The CDR3 reads CASSFGAAHEQYV. DNA of the CDR3: TGTGCCAGCAGTTTTGGGGCTGCCCACGAGCAGTACGTC.

The chain joins TRBV6-6 to TRBJ2-5; 7 nucleotides align to TRBD2. CDR3 size: 15 residues. V shed 7 bases, J shed 5 bases, and the junction held 13 bases outside the gene matches. Germline-derived CDR1 and CDR2 are MNHNY and SVGAGI (reference sequence). The CDR3 DNA reads as TGTGCCAGCACGGCCGGTGGGCGGGGGAGGGAGACCCAGTACTTC. Translation: CASTAGGRGRETQYF.

This rearrangement joins TRBV5-4 to TRBJ2-1; 8 bases map to TRBD1. Trimming cost V 4 bases and J 7 bases; bases outside gene matches: 13. The CDR3 loop spans 16 amino acids. Germline values: CDR1 SGHNT, CDR2 YYREEE (reference sequence). The CDR3 here is CASSPPGQASANEQFF. For the CDR3, the DNA is TGTGCCAGCAGCCCCCCGGGACAGGCCTCGGCGAATGAGCAGTTCTTC.

The chain recombines TRBV27 with TRBJ1-2; tentative D call: TRBD1 (6 bases). CDR1 and CDR2 from the germline V gene are MNHEY and SMNVEV (reference sequence). The ends were cut back, 6 bases at V and 7 bases at J, with 18 bases in the middle. The CDR3 consists of 14 residues. For the CDR3, the DNA is TGTGCCAGCAGCCCGACAGGTCTGTCAGGTGGCTACACCTTC. As protein: CASSPTGLSGGYTF.

This clone came up once. The CDR3 DNA reads TGCGCCAGCAGCTTTGCGCTAGCGGGGGGTGAGACCCAGTACTTC. The encoded protein is CASSFALAGGETQYF. The J gene is TRBJ2-5, the V gene TRBV5-1, with 11 bases lining up with TRBD2. Unmatched junction bases numbered 5, after V lost 2 bases and J lost 5 bases. CDR1 is SGHRS, CDR2 YFSETQ, per germline. This CDR3 is built from 15 residues.

This chain joins TRBV6-5 and TRBJ2-1; 8 bases agree with TRBD2. After removal of 6 bases from V and 7 bases from J, the junction contained 11 bases not matched to a gene. CDR3 length equals 15 residues. Germline V lookup: CDR1 MNHEY, CDR2 SVGAGI. In DNA, the CDR3 is TGTGCCAGCAGCGATCTGAGCGGGGGTCGTAATGAGCAGTTCTTC. This codes for CASSDLSGGRNEQFF.

The V gene is TRBV11-2, the J gene TRBJ2-1; the D gene is possibly TRBD2 (6 bases). V was clipped by 5 bases and J by 14 bases, with 19 bases between them. The V gene's germline CDR1 is SGHAT and CDR2 FQNNGV. This CDR3 comprises 13 residues. The CDR3 sequence is CASSQNYGTREFF. DNA of the CDR3: TGTGCCAGCAGCCAAAACTATGGGACTCGGGAGTTCTTC.

The V and J genes are TRBV19 and TRBJ1-3; no clear D. There are 16 residues in the CDR3. Germline loops: CDR1 LNHDA, CDR2 SQIVND (reference sequence). Trimming left V 7 bases short and J 4 bases short, with 20 bases between. The CDR3 region has the DNA TGTGCCAGTAATAACGGCGGCGCCGACTGGGGAAACACCATATATTTT. Encoded protein: CASNNGGADWGNTIYF.

The gene calls are TRBV18 and TRBJ1-2, with 8 bases identical to TRBD1. This CDR3 spans 15 amino acids. Germline lookup yields CDR1 KGHSH and CDR2 LQKENI. The V gene end was trimmed by 5 bases and the J gene end by 4 bases; junction bases not matched to a gene: 9. CDR3 residues: CASSTGAGTGYGYTF. CDR3 DNA: TGTGCCAGCTCAACGGGGGCCGGGACAGGCTATGGCTACACCTTC.

The chain has TRBV7-2 and TRBJ2-7, with TRBD2 matching 15 bases. CDR3 size: 14 residues. V trimming: 4 bases; J trimming: 6 bases; junction bases outside the gene matches: 1. From germline, CDR1 is SGHTA and CDR2 FQGNSA. The CDR3 protein is CASSWTSGGGEQYV. The CDR3 DNA sequence: TGTGCCAGCAGCTGGACTAGCGGGGGGGGCGAGCAGTACGTC.

The chain uses TRBV3-1 (or the pseudogene TRBV3-2) and TRBJ1-5, with TRBD1 identical over 10 bases. CDR1 and CDR2 from the germline V gene are LGHDT and YNNKEL (reference sequence). The V gene end was trimmed by 1 base and the J gene end by 6 bases; junction bases not matched to a gene: 6. CDR3 length equals 16 residues. The CDR3 loop reads CASSQAPTGGRQPQHF. In nucleotides, the CDR3 is TGTGCCAGCAGCCAAGCGCCGACAGGGGGCCGTCAGCCCCAGCATTTT.

The chain uses TRBV25-1 and TRBJ2-7; the match to TRBD1 covers 8 bases. Germline CDR1 and CDR2: MGHDK and SYGVNS. CDR3 size: 13 residues. The V and J ends lost 5 bases and 3 bases, in that order; junction bases with no gene match: 3. In DNA form, the CDR3 reads TGTGCCAGCAGTCGGACAGGGCACTACGAGCAGTACTTC. Translation gives CASSRTGHYEQYF.

The rearrangement uses TRBV2 and TRBJ2-3, with D possibly TRBD2 on 5 matching bases. The germline V gene encodes CDR1 SNHLY and CDR2 FYNNEI. The V end was cut by 6 bases, the J end by 3 bases, with 7 bases between. This CDR3 contains 12 residues. CDR3 region: CASRRTTDTQYF. As DNA, the CDR3 is TGTGCCAGCAGAAGGACTACAGATACGCAGTATTTT.

CDR3 in amino acids: CASSLTAGGPDTQYF. The CDR3 coding sequence is TGTGCCAGCAGCTTGACAGCGGGGGGGCCAGATACGCAGTATTTT. This chain uses TRBV5-5 with TRBJ2-3; 10 bases agree with TRBD2. The CDR3 consists of 15 residues. With 1 base clipped from V and 4 bases from J, the junction kept 3 bases outside the gene matches. Looked up from germline, CDR1 is SGHKS and CDR2 is YYEKEE (reference sequence).

This chain uses TRBV5-8 with TRBJ1-5, with 8 bases identical to TRBD1. Germline V gene sequence: CDR1 SGHTS, CDR2 YDEGEE. The CDR3 has 15 amino acids. Unmatched junction bases numbered 9, after V lost 3 bases and J lost 7 bases. CDR3 in DNA: TGTGCCAGCAGCTCCTCGGACAGGGCGGACCAGCCCCAGCATTTT. This sequence encodes CASSSSDRADQPQHF. Full variable domain (outside the CDR3, taken from reference TRBV5-8 and TRBJ1-5): EAGVTQSPTHLIKTRGQQATLRCSPISGHTSVYWYQQALGLGLQFLLWYDEGEERNRGNFPPRFSGRQFPNYSSELNVNALELEDSALYLCASSSSDRADQPQHFGDGTRLSIL.

The chain is built from TRBV24-1 and TRBJ2-1; 11 bases fit TRBD2. J gave up 3 bases and V 2 bases, and 5 bases lay outside the gene matches. This CDR3 contains 17 residues. The germline V gene encodes CDR1 KGHDR and CDR2 SFDVKD. The chain's CDR3 is CATSDSSGGTLYNEQFF. In DNA form, the CDR3 reads TGTGCCACCAGTGATTCTAGCGGGGGGACTCTCTACAATGAGCAGTTCTTC.

V gene TRBV19 combines with J gene TRBJ1-1; maybe TRBD1 (5 bases). CDR3 size: 18 residues. Trimming removed 3 bases at V and 4 bases at J, with 24 bases between. Germline CDR1 LNHDA, CDR2 SQIVND (reference sequence). CDR3 coding DNA: TGTGCCAGTAGTATCGTTCCGGGCGGCCGGGGGACTCTCACTGAAGCTTTCTTT. Translated, it gives CASSIVPGGRGTLTEAFF.